The 8 T cell receptor beta chains in this list originate from one sample, sequenced in a study of CD8 T cells in ankylosing spondylitis. Each CDR3 protein is one row after TCRdb ran MiXCR on the 5' RACE reads. Of 150,000 or so distinct CDR3 sequences in the sample, approximately 20% were seen once. Material for sequencing was blood, either unsorted or a sorted T cell fraction (not recorded which). All receptors come from a male donor with ankylosing spondylitis or in good health (not recorded which).

CDR3 nucleotides: TGTGCCAGTAGTGGGACTAGCGGGAGTAGCGAGCAGTACTTC. Residues: CASSGTSGSSEQYF. V usage is TRBV19 and J usage is TRBJ2-7; 14 bases map to TRBD2. In germline, CDR1 is LNHDA, CDR2 SQIVND (reference sequence). Losses at the gene ends were 5 bases for V and 6 bases for J; bases not matched to a gene: 3. CDR3 length: 14 amino acids.

The rearrangement joins TRBV19 to TRBJ2-2, with TRBD2 identical over 10 bases. Per germline, CDR1 LNHDA and CDR2 SQIVND (reference sequence). The CDR3 consists of 15 residues. The V and J ends lost 7 bases and 7 bases, in that order; junction bases with no gene match: 9. This CDR3 reads CASTLLAGVNGELFF. The DNA for the CDR3 is TGTGCCAGTACTCTTCTAGCGGGAGTTAACGGGGAGCTGTTTTTT.

This chain links TRBV20-1 with TRBJ1-2, with 10 bases fitting TRBD1. The CDR3 length is 13 residues. Germline V gives CDR1 DFQATT, CDR2 SNEGSKA (reference sequence). With V trimmed by 3 bases and J by 7 bases, 5 bases remained unmatched. The CDR3 reads CSASSTGGGGYTF. The CDR3 DNA is TGCAGTGCTAGTTCGACAGGGGGCGGTGGCTACACCTTC.

As regards this clonotype: A much bigger clone sits one base away, suggesting this may be a read error. The rearrangement uses TRBV20-1 and TRBJ2-7; the D gene is possibly TRBD2 (5 bases). V was shortened by 7 bases and J by 0 bases, with 13 bases between the two germline ends. Germline values: CDR1 DFQATT, CDR2 SNEGSKA (reference sequence). This CDR3 contains 13 residues. The chain's CDR3 is CSGRRVPSYEQYF. Written as DNA, the CDR3 is TGCAGTGGGCGGCGGGTTCCCTCCTACGAGCAGTACTTC.

Many counts were recorded for this clonotype. The J gene is TRBJ2-1, the V gene TRBV10-3; 12 positions agree with TRBD2. J lost 7 bases, V lost 2 bases, and 6 bases had no gene match. Germline V lookup: CDR1 ENHRY, CDR2 SYGVKD. The CDR3 is 16 amino acids. CDR3 nucleotides: TGTGCCATCAGTGAGGTGACTAGCGGGAGTCTGAATGAGCAGTTCTTC. Its translation is CAISEVTSGSLNEQFF.

This clonotype showed up just a few times. The V call is TRBV6-2 or TRBV6-3, the J call TRBJ2-3, with TRBD1 matching 9 bases. The CDR3 has 14 residues. Unmatched junction bases numbered 5, after V lost 4 bases and J lost 6 bases. The germline CDR1 and CDR2 sequences are MNHEY and SVGEGT. Written as DNA, the CDR3 is TGTGCCAGCAGTTTCACAGGGGGCTGGGATACGCAGTATTTT. Translated: CASSFTGGWDTQYF.

As regards this clonotype: A much larger clone is a single base away; this may be a read error. The V and J genes are TRBV11-2 and TRBJ1-1; no clear D gene. V lost 5 bases, J lost 8 bases, and 12 bases lay in between. Germline V gene lookup returns CDR1 SGHAT and CDR2 FQNNGV. This CDR3 contains 12 residues. The chain's CDR3 is CASSTQALEAFF. For the CDR3, the DNA is TGTGCCAGCAGCACCCAAGCGCTGGAAGCTTTCTTT.

This chain links TRBV7-2 with TRBJ1-2; 8 nucleotides agree with TRBD1. CDR3 length: 15 residues. J lost 6 bases, V lost 2 bases, and 8 bases had no gene match. Germline V CDR1 and CDR2: SGHTA, FQGNSA. The CDR3 DNA reads TGTGCCAGCAGCTTACCCCCTGGACAGGGTGATGGCTACACCTTC. This gives the protein CASSLPPGQGDGYTF.